The clone carrying this TCR beta chain was counted ten times or more. Time point in this sample: patch test 1, 2 weeks after DPC sensitization. Regarding treatment: therapeutic diphenylcyclopropenone sensitization with weekly scalp DPC. Samples of blood were obtained prior to the application of each patch test. With 3 bases removed from V and 3 bases from J, the gap between germline ends came to 9 bases. CDR3 length: 13 residues. Per the germline V gene, CDR1 is SGDLS and CDR2 is YYNGEE. The data derive from a study of human T cells and chemical hapten exposure. TCRdb re-derived calls from the RACE reads in MiXCR, one entry per CDR3 protein. The data contain approximately 80,000 distinct CDR3 sequences, around 7% of them seen just once; the ten biggest clones take up 1.5% to 1.8%.

This TCR was recovered from a woman under 40 with alopecia areata. Some clones in this sample may be carry-over from other donors' samples. The sample in question was whole blood, obtained in connection with sensitization to the hapten diphenylcyclopropenone (DPC). The chain carries TRBV9 and TRBJ1-1; D unclear. The CDR3 spells CASSGRADTEAFF. The CDR3 DNA reads as TGTGCCAGCAGCGGACGGGCAGACACTGAAGCTTTCTTT.